This T cell receptor (beta chain) comes out of a study of technical replicates of blood from several donors. Germline CDR1 reads SGHKS; CDR2 reads YYEKEE (reference sequence). V was shortened by 4 bases and J by 0 bases, with 2 bases between the two germline ends. This CDR3 comprises 11 residues. Sequencing used immunoSEQ multiplex PCR; TCRdb keeps in-frame clones, though not all of them. Among more than 70,000 clones, around 90% were seen once, and the ten largest hold more than 0.25%. This chain links TRBV5-5 with TRBJ2-7; no firm D call. Sequencing used T cells isolated from PBMCs. The origin of this receptor is a human donor in good health. CDR3 sequence reads: CASSRSYEQYF. The CDR3 nucleotides are TGTGCCAGCAGCCGCTCCTACGAGCAGTACTTC.